This T cell receptor beta chain was obtained from a study of beta chain features in type 1 diabetes. Every bit of the isolated RNA underwent reverse transcription, so sequencing read expressed TCRB transcripts. Some clones are missing from TCRdb's copy, which holds only in-frame ones; the method was immunoSEQ multiplex PCR. In the table there are 810,000 or so clones, 17% of which are singletons. This clone was recorded a few times. CDR1 and CDR2 (germline): KGHSH, LQKENI. This CDR3 has 14 amino acids. V was shortened by 4 bases and J by 4 bases, with 13 bases between the two germline ends. What was sequenced was naive CD4+ T cells from blood. The rearrangement uses TRBV18 and TRBJ1-2, with D tentatively TRBD1 (6 bases). The TCR comes from a woman under 30 in good health. CDR3 in amino acids: CASSLETGTYGYTF. CDR3 nucleotide sequence: TGTGCCAGCTCACTAGAAACAGGGACCTATGGCTACACCTTC.